Listed here are 32 T cell receptor beta chains from one sample, sequenced in a study of T-cell memory formation after mild COVID-19. TCRdb used MiXCR to reprocess the 5' RACE reads, holding one entry per CDR3 protein. The sample consists of hundreds of thousands of distinct CDR3 sequences, 18% of them appearing once. The sample was PBMCs or a T cell subset sorted from them (not recorded which). The receptors derive from an adult woman who had mild COVID-19 (a few samples of this study predate the infection). Cell type and time point are not known.

The V and J genes are TRBV20-1 and TRBJ2-3, with 11 bases that match TRBD2. This CDR3 has 16 residues. The germline V gene encodes CDR1 DFQATT and CDR2 SNEGSKA (reference sequence). V dropped 6 bases and J dropped 1; count of bases not matched to a gene: 9. The CDR3 DNA reads as TGCAGTGCAGAGACTAGCGGGGTGGGGGGCACAGATACGCAGTATTTT. This translates into CSAETSGVGGTDTQYF.

This clonotype came up a few times. This chain connects TRBV7-9 to TRBJ2-1; D possibly corresponds to TRBD1 (6 bases). The CDR3 totals 15 residues. Germline CDR1 is SEHNR and CDR2 is FQNEAQ (reference sequence). V lost 2 bases and J lost 5, with 13 bases in between. CDR3 protein: CASSLQGSIDNEQFF. CDR3 DNA: TGTGCCAGCAGCTTACAGGGGTCAATTGACAATGAGCAGTTCTTC.

The genes are TRBV9 and TRBJ2-3; possibly TRBD1 or TRBD2 for D (5 bases each). CDR1 is SGDLS, CDR2 YYNGEE, per germline. This CDR3 spans 19 amino acids. Trimming took off 0 bases at V and 0 bases at J, with 20 bases between the two ends. The CDR3 nucleotides read TGTGCCAGCAGCGTAGGACCCACCCTGGGGGAACTAAGCACAGATACGCAGTATTTT. It is translated as CASSVGPTLGELSTDTQYF.

The gene calls are TRBV5-1 and TRBJ2-2; D remains unclear. The CDR3 sequence is 13 residues long. Germline V gene sequence: CDR1 SGHRS, CDR2 YFSETQ. V was pared by 3 bases and J by 7 bases, with 10 bases between. CDR3 protein: CASSYLLDGELFF. CDR3 nucleotides: TGCGCCAGCAGCTACCTTTTGGACGGGGAGCTGTTTTTT.

The rearrangement uses TRBV7-3 and TRBJ1-1; 10 positions match TRBD1. V lost 5 bases and J lost 5; bases outside the gene matches: 11. Germline V gives CDR1 SGHTA, CDR2 FQGTGA. CDR3 size: 16 residues. Here the CDR3 reads CASSQGTGDEQTEAFF. As DNA, the CDR3 is TGTGCCAGCAGCCAAGGGACAGGGGATGAACAAACTGAAGCTTTCTTT.

This clonotype was seen ten or more times. The gene calls are TRBV3-1 and TRBJ1-5; 9 bases map to TRBD1. Germline V gene sequence: CDR1 LGHDT, CDR2 YNNKEL (reference sequence). V was pared by 4 bases and J by 2 bases, with 3 bases of the junction left unmatched. The CDR3 length is 15 residues. The CDR3 DNA follows: TGTGCCAGCAGCCCTCGGGACAGGGGCAATCAGCCCCAGCATTTT. As protein: CASSPRDRGNQPQHF.

There are a few counts of this clonotype. This chain uses TRBV4-3 with TRBJ2-7, with TRBD2 matching 11 bases. Germline V CDR1 and CDR2: LGHNA, YSLEER. This CDR3 is built from 18 residues. V shed 0 bases, J shed 7 bases, and the junction held 14 bases outside the gene matches. The CDR3 DNA is TGCGCCAGCAGCCAAGATCCTCCTAGCGGGAGGCCCGAGGAGGAGCAGTACTTC. As protein: CASSQDPPSGRPEEEQYF.

The chain employs TRBV6-5 and TRBJ1-6; 7 bases agree with TRBD1. The V segment lost 7 bases and the J segment 9 bases; nucleotides outside the gene matches: 12. The CDR3 extends over 15 amino acids. CDR1 and CDR2 from the germline V gene are MNHEY and SVGAGI. The CDR3 is CASNLRTGLTSPLHF. Here the CDR3 DNA reads TGTGCCAGCAACCTACGGACAGGTTTGACTTCACCCCTCCACTTT.

This clonotype appeared a few times. The chain has TRBV12-3 or TRBV12-4 and TRBJ2-1; no reliable D call. The CDR3 spans 15 residues. V gave up 3 bases and J gave up 1 base, with 10 bases separating them. The CDR3 here is CASSFWRVSYNEQFF. The CDR3 DNA reads as TGTGCCAGCAGTTTTTGGAGAGTATCCTACAATGAGCAGTTCTTC.

This clonotype was detected a few times. The chain joins TRBV6-5 to TRBJ1-1, with D tentatively TRBD1 (5 bases). CDR1 is MNHEY, CDR2 SVGAGI, per germline. There are 14 residues in the CDR3. With 5 bases removed from V and 4 bases from J, the gap between germline ends came to 14 bases. CDR3 sequence: CASSGTHGGTEAFF. The DNA of the CDR3 is TGTGCCAGCAGTGGGACCCACGGGGGCACTGAAGCTTTCTTT.

This clonotype was detected only a few times. The chain employs TRBV29-1 and TRBJ1-1; D is unresolved. Deletions cut 4 bases from V and 6 bases from J, with 3 bases between. There are 9 residues in the CDR3. Germline assignment: CDR1 SQVTM and CDR2 ANQGSEA. As DNA, the CDR3 is TGCAGCGTTGGGGCTGAAGCTTTCTTT. It is translated as CSVGAEAFF. Full variable domain (outside the CDR3, taken from reference TRBV29-1 and TRBJ1-1): SAVISQKPSRDICQRGTSLTIQCQVDSQVTMMFWYRQQPGQSLTLIATANQGSEATYESGFVIDKFPISRPNLTFSTLTVSNMSPEDSSIYLCSVGAEAFFGQGTRLTVV.

V is TRBV10-3 and J is TRBJ2-3, with 7 bases aligning to TRBD2. The CDR3 loop spans 19 amino acids. CDR1 and CDR2 from the germline V gene are ENHRY and SYGVKD. V gave up 0 bases and J gave up 0 bases; unmatched junction bases: 12. The CDR3 coding sequence is TGTGCCATCAGTGAGTCGTCGGCGACGGGAGGTTTTAGCACAGATACGCAGTATTTT. Its translation is CAISESSATGGFSTDTQYF.

The chain uses TRBV7-9 and TRBJ2-6; 8 bases are a match to TRBD1. The CDR3 is 18 amino acids. With V trimmed by 5 bases and J by 0 bases, 9 bases remained unmatched. Germline CDR1 SEHNR, CDR2 FQNEAQ (reference sequence). The DNA of the CDR3 is TGTGCCAGCAGCCCCACTCCGGGACAGGTCTCTGGGGCCAACGTCCTGACTTTC. It specifies CASSPTPGQVSGANVLTF.

This clonotype was detected only a few times. The chain employs TRBV5-1 and TRBJ2-7; no definite D call. The V gene lost 0 bases and the J gene lost 6 bases, with 13 bases spanning the gap. Germline V lookup: CDR1 SGHRS, CDR2 YFSETQ. This CDR3 is built from 14 residues. This CDR3 is CASSLAKGVGEQYF. CDR3 DNA: TGCGCCAGCAGCTTGGCAAAGGGCGTAGGCGAGCAGTACTTC.

The chain couples TRBV12-3 or TRBV12-4 to TRBJ1-5, with a weak D call TRBD1 (6 bases). The V end was cut by 4 bases, the J end by 7 bases, with 14 bases between. The CDR3 runs 14 residues. CDR3 sequence (DNA): TGTGCCAGCAGTTCCGGGGGGCAGTGGCAGCCCCAGCATTTT. Protein: CASSSGGQWQPQHF.

This clonotype was detected a few times. The CDR3 nucleotides are TGCGCCAGCAGCTTGATTGAGCGGGGGGGCCCCTACAATGAGCAGTTCTTC. Translation gives CASSLIERGGPYNEQFF. This chain joins TRBV5-1 and TRBJ2-1; 10 positions match TRBD2. The CDR3 has 17 residues. V dropped 1 base and J dropped 2; count of bases not matched to a gene: 6. Germline CDR1 is SGHRS and CDR2 is YFSETQ.

The gene calls are TRBV10-3 and TRBJ1-4; a possible D gene is TRBD1 (5 bases). The CDR3 length is 14 residues. Trimming pared 6 bases from V and 5 bases from J, leaving 13 bases between. Germline lookup yields CDR1 ENHRY and CDR2 SYGVKD. CDR3 sequence: CAIRAGTVNEKLFF. In nucleotides, the CDR3 is TGTGCCATCAGAGCCGGGACGGTCAATGAAAAACTGTTTTTT.

The chain has TRBV2 and TRBJ1-2, with TRBD1 matching over 9 bases. V shed 0 bases, J shed 9 bases, and the junction held 8 bases outside the gene matches. The germline CDR1 and CDR2 sequences are SNHLY and FYNNEI. The CDR3 extends over 15 amino acids. In nucleotides, the CDR3 is TGTGCCAGCAGTGAAGCGGGGACAGGGAGGATAAGCTACACCTTC. This encodes CASSEAGTGRISYTF.

This chain links TRBV20-1 with TRBJ2-2; 10 bases line up with TRBD2. The CDR3 loop spans 14 amino acids. J lost 5 bases, V lost 6 bases, and 6 bases had no gene match. Germline CDR1 reads DFQATT; CDR2 reads SNEGSKA (reference sequence). CDR3 sequence reads: CSASPSGGTGELFF. CDR3 sequence (DNA): TGCAGTGCCTCCCCTAGCGGGGGAACCGGGGAGCTGTTTTTT.

In its sample, this clonotype was seen once. The genes are TRBV3-1 and TRBJ2-3; possible D gene TRBD2, 5 bases. Germline CDR1 reads LGHDT; CDR2 reads YNNKEL (reference sequence). The CDR3 is 14 amino acids. Trimming removed 2 bases from V and 4 bases from J, with 10 bases in between. The CDR3 DNA reads TGTGCCAGCAGCCAACTGTCGGGATCAGATACGCAGTATTTT. Its protein product is CASSQLSGSDTQYF.

The chain employs TRBV7-9 and TRBJ2-5; D is unresolved. The CDR3 totals 14 residues. Germline V gene lookup returns CDR1 SEHNR and CDR2 FQNEAQ (reference sequence). The ends were cut back, 0 bases at V and 5 bases at J, with 10 bases in the middle. The CDR3 loop reads CASSLADGEETQYF. CDR3 DNA sequence: TGTGCCAGCAGCTTAGCTGACGGAGAGGAGACCCAGTACTTC.

A few counts support this clonotype. The gene calls are TRBV7-8 and TRBJ2-1; D is undetermined. The germline V and J ends were trimmed by 4 bases and 10 bases, with 14 bases remaining between them. The CDR3 sequence is 13 residues long. Germline V gene lookup returns CDR1 SGHVS and CDR2 FQNEAQ. This CDR3 reads CASSSYEFGEQFF. The CDR3 nucleotides are TGTGCCAGCAGCTCCTACGAGTTTGGGGAGCAGTTCTTC.

This clonotype turned up a few times. The chain combines TRBV6-2 or TRBV6-3 with TRBJ2-2; weak D call: TRBD2 (7 bases). Trimming left V 4 bases short and J 4 bases short, with 13 bases between. Germline CDR1 is MNHEY and CDR2 is SVGEGT. The CDR3 length is 15 residues. The CDR3 here is CASSSGGLSTGELFF. Written as DNA, the CDR3 is TGTGCCAGCAGTTCCGGGGGGCTCAGCACCGGGGAGCTGTTTTTT.

This clonotype was found a few times. The J gene is TRBJ2-1, the V gene TRBV12-3 or TRBV12-4; D might be TRBD1 (6 bases). CDR3 length: 11 residues. Trimming shortened V by 6 bases and J by 13 bases, and 13 bases separated the two germline ends. The CDR3 nucleotides are TGTGCCAGCAGCCACATGGACAGTCAGTTCTTC. Its translation is CASSHMDSQFF.

V gene TRBV5-4 combines with J gene TRBJ2-7, with TRBD2 matching over 9 bases. After removal of 7 bases from V and 6 bases from J, the junction contained 11 bases not matched to a gene. CDR1 is SGHNT, CDR2 YYREEE, per germline (reference sequence). This CDR3 comprises 14 residues. The CDR3 spells CASGNSGGRGEQYF. The CDR3 nucleotides read TGTGCCAGCGGCAATAGCGGGGGTCGGGGCGAGCAGTACTTC.

The genes are TRBV4-2 and TRBJ2-5; D is unresolved. CDR3 length: 16 amino acids. V shed 1 base and J shed 1 base, with 13 bases lying between them. Germline CDR1 reads LGHNA; CDR2 reads YNFKEQ. The CDR3 sequence is CASSQVMGRGQETQYF. The CDR3 DNA is TGTGCCAGCAGCCAAGTAATGGGTCGTGGCCAAGAGACCCAGTACTTC.

V gene TRBV18 combines with J gene TRBJ1-2; 11 positions agree with TRBD1. Germline assignment: CDR1 KGHSH and CDR2 LQKENI. V was pared by 2 bases and J by 0 bases, with 5 bases of the junction left unmatched. This CDR3 comprises 17 residues. The CDR3 coding sequence is TGTGCCAGCTCACCAAGGACAGGGGGCGAGGCTAACTATGGCTACACCTTC. It specifies CASSPRTGGEANYGYTF. The full variable domain, its missing parts supplied by reference TRBV18 and TRBJ1-2, is NAGVMQNPRHLVRRRGQEARLRCSPMKGHSHVYWYRQLPEEGLKFMVYLQKENIIDESGMPKERFSAEFPKEGPSILRIQQVVRGDSAAYFCASSPRTGGEANYGYTFGSGTRLTVV.

This clonotype showed up just a few times. V usage is TRBV5-1 and J usage is TRBJ1-1; no clear D. Per germline, CDR1 SGHRS and CDR2 YFSETQ. Trimming took 4 bases from V and 5 from J, leaving 15 bases between them. The CDR3 contains 14 residues. Written as DNA, the CDR3 is TGCGCCAGCAGCAGCCGGGCTGATAAGACTGAAGCTTTCTTT. Its protein is CASSSRADKTEAFF.

A few counts support this clonotype. The V gene is TRBV12-3 or TRBV12-4, the J gene TRBJ2-4; D ambiguous. Trimming took 8 bases from V and 0 from J, leaving 8 bases between them. The CDR3 loop spans 13 amino acids. CDR3 loop: CASGWLAKNIQYF. DNA for the CDR3: TGTGCCAGCGGCTGGCTAGCCAAAAACATTCAGTACTTC.

The V gene is TRBV5-1, the J gene TRBJ2-5, with a tentative D call TRBD2 (5 bases). Trimming pared 4 bases from V and 2 bases from J, leaving 27 bases between. Per the germline V gene, CDR1 is SGHRS and CDR2 is YFSETQ. The CDR3 length is 19 residues. CDR3 residues: CASSRSRGLFGNMQETQYF. CDR3 nucleotides: TGCGCCAGCAGCCGATCCCGCGGACTGTTTGGGAATATGCAAGAGACCCAGTACTTC.

In its sample, this clonotype was seen a few times. The chain links TRBV11-2 to TRBJ1-1; unclear D gene. V was trimmed by 3 bases and J by 6 bases, leaving 5 bases between them. Germline assignment: CDR1 SGHAT and CDR2 FQNNGV. The CDR3 loop spans 11 amino acids. CDR3 nucleotides: TGTGCCAGCAGCTTTTTAGCTGAAGCTTTCTTT. It yields the protein CASSFLAEAFF.

In its sample, this clonotype was seen a few times. The chain uses TRBV4-2 and TRBJ2-7; TRBD2 is a possible D gene (5 bases). Deletions cut 0 bases from V and 0 bases from J, with 9 bases between. This CDR3 region has 15 residues. Germline values: CDR1 LGHNA, CDR2 YNFKEQ. CDR3 residues: CASSQDEGSSYEQYF. For the CDR3, the DNA is TGTGCCAGCAGCCAAGATGAGGGCAGCTCCTACGAGCAGTACTTC.